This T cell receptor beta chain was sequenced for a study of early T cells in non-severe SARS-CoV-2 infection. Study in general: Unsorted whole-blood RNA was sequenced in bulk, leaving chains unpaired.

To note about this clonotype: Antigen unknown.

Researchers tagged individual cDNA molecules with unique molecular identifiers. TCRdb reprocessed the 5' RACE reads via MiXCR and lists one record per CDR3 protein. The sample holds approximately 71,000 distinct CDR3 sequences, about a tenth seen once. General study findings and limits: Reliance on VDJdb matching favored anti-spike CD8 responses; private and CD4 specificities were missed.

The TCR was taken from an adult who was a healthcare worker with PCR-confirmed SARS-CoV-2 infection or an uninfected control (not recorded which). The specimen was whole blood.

The CDR3 region has the DNA TGTGCCAGCAGCTTTGGTCTAAATGAGCAGTTCTTC. Translated: CASSFGLNEQFF. This sequence joins TRBV5-6 and TRBJ2-1; D not resolved. CDR3 length: 12 amino acids. CDR1 is SGHDT and CDR2 is YYEEEE in the germline V gene. The V end lost 2 bases, the J end lost 7 bases, and 7 bases lay between the germline ends.